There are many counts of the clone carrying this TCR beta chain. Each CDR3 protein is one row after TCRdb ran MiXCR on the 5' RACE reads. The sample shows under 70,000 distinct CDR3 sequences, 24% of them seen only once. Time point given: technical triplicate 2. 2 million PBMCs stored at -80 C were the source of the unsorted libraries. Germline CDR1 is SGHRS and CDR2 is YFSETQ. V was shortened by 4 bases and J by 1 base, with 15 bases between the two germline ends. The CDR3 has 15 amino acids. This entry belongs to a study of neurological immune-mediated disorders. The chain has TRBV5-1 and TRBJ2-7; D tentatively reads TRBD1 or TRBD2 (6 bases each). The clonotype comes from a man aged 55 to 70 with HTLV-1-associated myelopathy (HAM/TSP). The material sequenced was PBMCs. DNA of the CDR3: TGCGCCAGCAGCCCGAGGGGGGCAGGTTCCTACGAGCAGTACTTC. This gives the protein CASSPRGAGSYEQYF.